The entry that follows covers one T cell receptor beta chain sequence. Its antigen is unknown. This sample was taken from a study of shared clonotypes between healthy human individuals. Study details: CD4 naive and memory got three plates each, CD8 naive two, CD8 memory one.

The germline V and J ends were trimmed by 1 base and 7 bases, with 17 bases remaining between them. Germline V gene data show CDR1 as MDHEN and CDR2 as SYDVKM. The CDR3 is 16 amino acids. This table comes from immunoSEQ multiplex PCR, and its TCRdb copy is limited to in-frame clones, with some not included. The repertoire includes 650,000 to 800,000 clones, just under 75% of them detected once, and approximately 2% sits in the top ten. Whole-study findings and limits: Sequencing depth was expected to affect clonotype sharing among donors.

This chain connects TRBV28 to TRBJ1-5; tentatively, D is TRBD1 (5 bases). Sequencing was carried out using memory CD4+ T cells sorted from blood. As to subset: CD45RA-negative fraction. This receptor was taken from a woman aged 30 to 39 in good health. CDR3 nucleotides: TGTGCCAGCAGTTTATTTGGCAGGGCGGTGCGACAGCCCCAGCATTTT. This codes for CASSLFGRAVRQPQHF.